This T cell receptor beta chain is drawn from a study of T cells after yellow fever vaccination. The wider study: CD3, CD45RA, CCR7 and CD95 defined the sorted EM, EMRA, CM and Tscm memory subsets. Fractions containing few cells were prepared with SMART-Seq v4 Ultra Low Input. Notes on the study in general: A limited proportion of clonotypes was detected within both the CD4 and CD8 compartments.

The CDR3 loop spans 13 amino acids. Germline V gene lookup returns CDR1 LGHNA and CDR2 YSLEER. V gave up 0 bases and J gave up 15 bases; unmatched junction bases: 8. The sample holds many counts of this clonotype. A process of 5'RACE template switching, which added a universal primer site and UMIs, was used to make TCR cDNA. TCRdb re-analysed the 5' RACE reads in MiXCR, keeping a single row per CDR3 protein. Of 20,000 to 25,000 distinct CDR3 sequences in the sample, less than 3.5% were seen once. Sample: PBMCs, either bulk or a sorted T-cell subset (CD4+, CD8+, memory, or dextramer-sorted; not recorded which), taken about 41 days after the first yellow fever vaccination. The rearrangement links TRBV4-3 to TRBJ2-4; 7 positions agree with TRBD2. The sequence was obtained from a man aged 18 to 35 who received the YFV17D yellow fever vaccine. The CDR3 protein is CASSQEKAGRRYF. The CDR3 nucleotides read TGCGCCAGCAGCCAAGAAAAAGCGGGGAGGCGGTACTTC.